One sample yielded the 29 T cell receptor beta chains listed below, sequenced in a study of blood T cell repertoires in COVID-19. The assay was immunoSEQ multiplex PCR, and TCRdb's table has in-frame clones only and misses some. Among around 200,000 clones listed, about 82% were seen once. The sequencing input was PBMCs or T cells enriched from blood (not recorded which). The receptors shown here come from a man in his forties with acute COVID-19.

The chain carries TRBV7-9 and TRBJ2-2, with TRBD1 identical over 9 bases. The CDR3 totals 15 residues. The V gene end was trimmed by 5 bases and the J gene end by 4 bases; junction bases not matched to a gene: 5. Germline CDR1 and CDR2: SEHNR and FQNEAQ (reference sequence). CDR3 amino acids: CASSPGQGATGELFF. The CDR3 DNA follows: TGTGCCAGCAGCCCGGGACAGGGTGCCACCGGGGAGCTGTTTTTT.

This sequence joins TRBV4-2 and TRBJ1-5; TRBD1 matches 9 bases. V lost 1 base and J lost 7; bases outside the gene matches: 2. The CDR3 covers 14 residues. CDR1 is LGHNA, CDR2 YNFKEQ, per germline. The DNA of the CDR3 is TGTGCCAGCAGCCAAGGACAGGGGGGGCAGCCCCAGCATTTT. Its translation: CASSQGQGGQPQHF.

The gene calls are TRBV27 and TRBJ1-2; 7 bases agree with TRBD1. V was clipped by 5 bases and J by 3 bases; unmatched bases: 6. CDR1 is MNHEY, CDR2 SMNVEV, per germline (reference sequence). This CDR3 is built from 14 residues. CDR3 in DNA: TGTGCCAGCAGTCCCCGACAGGGCTACTATGGCTACACCTTC. It specifies CASSPRQGYYGYTF.

The chain uses TRBV10-3 and TRBJ2-6; TRBD1 agrees at 8 bases. The CDR3 is 18 residues long. V shed 3 bases and J 3 bases; nucleotides not matched to a gene: 10. Germline V gene data show CDR1 as ENHRY and CDR2 as SYGVKD. This CDR3 reads CAISDGRGQDIGANVLTF. The CDR3 DNA reads TGTGCCATCAGTGATGGTAGGGGACAGGACATTGGGGCCAACGTCCTGACTTTC.

This clone was observed once. The gene calls are TRBV6-5 and TRBJ2-2, with D possibly TRBD1 on 6 matching bases. Trimming shortened V by 7 bases and J by 6 bases, and 15 bases separated the two germline ends. Germline V gene data show CDR1 as MNHEY and CDR2 as SVGAGI. The CDR3 is 14 residues long. The CDR3 reads CASTPGHWAGELFF. For the CDR3, the DNA is TGTGCCAGCACCCCGGGACATTGGGCCGGGGAGCTGTTTTTT.

CDR3 coding DNA: TGTGCCAGCAGCCCTCCCCAGGGGTTAAGCGAGCAGTACTTC. Translation gives CASSPPQGLSEQYF. The chain is built from TRBV3-1 (or the pseudogene TRBV3-2) and TRBJ2-7; possible D gene TRBD1, 6 bases. V shed 4 bases and J shed 6 bases, with 16 bases lying between them. The CDR3 is 14 amino acids. CDR1 and CDR2 from the germline V gene are LGHDT and YNNKEL (reference sequence).

The chain is built from TRBV18 and TRBJ2-7; 9 nucleotides align to TRBD1. The CDR3 covers 15 residues. The V segment lost 6 bases and the J segment 2 bases; nucleotides outside the gene matches: 8. The germline V gene encodes CDR1 KGHSH and CDR2 LQKENI. The DNA of the CDR3 is TGTGCCAGCTCTCCGGGACAGGGCGATACCTACGAGCAGTACTTC. Its translation: CASSPGQGDTYEQYF.

The V gene is TRBV25-1, the J gene TRBJ2-7; TRBD1 matches at 12 bases. The CDR3 has 15 residues. J was trimmed by 7 bases and V by 4 bases; bases with no gene match: 8. From germline, CDR1 is MGHDK and CDR2 SYGVNS. The CDR3 loop is CASSGPGQGAREQYF. CDR3 nucleotide sequence: TGTGCCAGCAGTGGGCCGGGACAGGGGGCAAGGGAGCAGTACTTC.

The rearrangement uses TRBV15 and TRBJ2-1; D may be TRBD2 (5 bases). The germline gives CDR1 LNHNV, CDR2 YYDKDF (reference sequence). The V gene lost 0 bases and the J gene lost 13 bases, with 22 bases spanning the gap. The CDR3 contains 16 residues. CDR3 in DNA: TGTGCCACCAGCAGAGATCGGGCGGGCGGTGGGGTGAAACAGTTCTTC. The encoded protein is CATSRDRAGGGVKQFF.

This rearrangement joins TRBV25-1 to TRBJ2-1; D possibly corresponds to TRBD2 (5 bases). V lost 7 bases to trimming and J lost 9 bases, with 16 bases between them. The CDR3 is 13 amino acids. Germline V gene data show CDR1 as MGHDK and CDR2 as SYGVNS. CDR3 region: CASTDGGRGEQFF. CDR3 bases: TGTGCCAGCACTGACGGTGGACGGGGTGAGCAGTTCTTC.

The genes are TRBV2 and TRBJ1-4; D perhaps matches TRBD1 (6 bases). Looked up from germline, CDR1 is SNHLY and CDR2 is FYNNEI. CDR3 length: 15 amino acids. Trimming pared 10 bases from V and 5 bases from J, leaving 20 bases between. The CDR3 protein is CATIPGGQSNEKLFF. In DNA, the CDR3 is TGTGCCACCATCCCAGGCGGACAGAGCAATGAAAAACTGTTTTTT.

The chain carries TRBV9 and TRBJ1-3, with 9 bases aligning to TRBD1. CDR3 length: 16 residues. The ends lost 0 bases at V and 7 bases at J; junction bases unmatched: 8. Germline values: CDR1 SGDLS, CDR2 YYNGEE. CDR3 amino acids: CASSVATTGGRNTIYF. CDR3 nucleotides: TGTGCCAGCAGCGTAGCTACGACAGGGGGGAGGAACACCATATATTTT. Based on the CDR3 plus reference TRBV9 and TRBJ1-3, the full variable domain is DSGVTQTPKHLITATGQRVTLRCSPRSGDLSVYWYQQSLDQGLQFLIQYYNGEERAKGNILERFSAQQFPDLHSELNLSSLELGDSALYFCASSVATTGGRNTIYFGEGSWLTVV.

The chain joins TRBV7-9 to TRBJ1-5, with D possibly TRBD1 on 6 matching bases. Per the germline V gene, CDR1 is SEHNR and CDR2 is FQNEAQ (reference sequence). V was trimmed by 1 base and J by 2 bases, leaving 12 bases between them. The CDR3 sequence is 16 residues long. CDR3 residues: CASSLDPGAGNQPQHF. DNA of the CDR3: TGTGCCAGCAGCTTAGATCCAGGGGCAGGCAATCAGCCCCAGCATTTT.

The rearrangement links TRBV27 to TRBJ1-1, with D possibly TRBD1 on 6 matching bases. The CDR3 loop spans 14 amino acids. Germline CDR1 is MNHEY and CDR2 is SMNVEV (reference sequence). The V end lost 7 bases, the J end lost 0 bases, and 12 bases lay between the germline ends. DNA for the CDR3: TGTGCCAGCAAGACCGGGACATTGAACACTGAAGCTTTCTTT. This encodes CASKTGTLNTEAFF.

The CDR3 loop is CASSPPLAGTVNYEQYF. The CDR3 DNA is TGTGCCAGCAGTCCCCCACTAGCGGGGACGGTAAACTACGAGCAGTACTTC. V usage is TRBV28 and J usage is TRBJ2-7, with 10 bases lining up with TRBD2. Germline V lookup: CDR1 MDHEN, CDR2 SYDVKM. Losses at the gene ends were 5 bases for V and 3 bases for J; bases not matched to a gene: 13. This CDR3 region has 17 residues.

The J gene is TRBJ2-7, the V gene TRBV28; 9 bases are a match to TRBD1. Per germline, CDR1 MDHEN and CDR2 SYDVKM. CDR3 length: 15 residues. V lost 5 bases and J lost 5; bases outside the gene matches: 10. The CDR3 bases are TGTGCCAGCAGTCTAGGGGGACAGGGTCCCAACGAGCAGTACTTC. This encodes CASSLGGQGPNEQYF.

V and J are TRBV10-1 and TRBJ2-4; the D gene is possibly TRBD1 (5 bases). In germline, CDR1 is WNHNN, CDR2 SYGVQD (reference sequence). The CDR3 length is 14 residues. With 2 bases removed from V and 6 bases from J, the gap between germline ends came to 11 bases. CDR3 nucleotides: TGCGCCAGCAGTGAGGGTCAGGGCGGAAACATTCAGTACTTC. It codes for CASSEGQGGNIQYF.

V gene TRBV21-1 combines with J gene TRBJ1-6. TRBV21-1 is shown as a pseudogene. CDR3 length: 16 amino acids. CDR3 sequence (DNA): TGTGCCAGCAGCATGTTCCGGGGGGGGCGAAGTTCACCCCTCCACTTT. This sequence encodes CASSMFRGGRSSPLHF.

The V call is TRBV30, the J call TRBJ2-7, with 11 bases aligning to TRBD2. Per the germline V gene, CDR1 is GTSNPN and CDR2 is SVGIG (reference sequence). This CDR3 is built from 14 residues. The V gene end was trimmed by 2 bases and the J gene end by 7 bases; junction bases not matched to a gene: 7. The CDR3 protein is CAWSRGTSGPEQYF. CDR3 bases: TGTGCCTGGAGTAGGGGGACTAGCGGTCCAGAGCAGTACTTC.

This sequence joins TRBV19 and TRBJ2-7, with unresolved D. This CDR3 is built from 13 residues. Germline V CDR1 and CDR2: LNHDA, SQIVND (reference sequence). Trimming stripped 5 bases from V and 5 bases from J, with 13 bases between. Here the CDR3 DNA reads TGTGCCAGTAGTTTTGGCCTCCCCGACGAGCAGTACTTC. Translating gives CASSFGLPDEQYF.

The chain joins TRBV11-2 to TRBJ1-3; 7 nucleotides align to TRBD1. CDR1 is SGHAT, CDR2 FQNNGV, per germline. V shed 5 bases and J 0 bases; nucleotides not matched to a gene: 10. This CDR3 is built from 17 residues. CDR3 loop: CASSATGTAYSGNTIYF. The CDR3 nucleotides read TGTGCCAGCAGCGCGACCGGGACAGCTTACTCTGGAAACACCATATATTTT.

This sequence joins TRBV7-6 and TRBJ2-1; 15 nucleotides match TRBD2. Germline-derived CDR1 and CDR2 are SGHVS and FNYEAQ. V lost 5 bases, J lost 8 bases, and 4 bases stayed unmatched. The CDR3 length is 15 residues. The CDR3 region is CASSPGLAGGYEQFF. The CDR3 DNA sequence: TGTGCCAGCAGCCCGGGACTAGCGGGGGGTTATGAGCAGTTCTTC.

V is TRBV7-2 and J is TRBJ2-2; no clear D gene. This CDR3 has 13 residues. CDR1 and CDR2 from the germline V gene are SGHTA and FQGNSA. Deletions cut 2 bases from V and 4 bases from J, with 5 bases between. For the CDR3, the DNA is TGTGCCAGCAGCTTACCGGGCACCGGGGAGCTGTTTTTT. Protein product: CASSLPGTGELFF.

The chain couples TRBV12-3 or TRBV12-4 to TRBJ1-2; D is uncertain. V was pared by 3 bases and J by 2 bases, with 4 bases between. The CDR3 contains 12 residues. The CDR3: CASSFGNYGYTF. CDR3 DNA sequence: TGTGCCAGCAGTTTCGGGAACTATGGCTACACCTTC.

The J gene is TRBJ2-5, the V gene TRBV6-1, with 11 bases aligning to TRBD1. Trimming at V came to 1 base and at J to 4 bases, leaving 5 bases not matched to a gene. The CDR3 spans 16 residues. Germline V lookup: CDR1 MNHNS, CDR2 SASEGT. Written as DNA, the CDR3 is TGTGCCAGCAGTGAAGTCATGGGGACAGGGGGAGAGACCCAGTACTTC. Translating gives CASSEVMGTGGETQYF.

The chain combines TRBV7-6 with TRBJ2-7, with TRBD2 matching over 7 bases. This CDR3 contains 15 residues. J was trimmed by 4 bases and V by 2 bases; bases with no gene match: 8. CDR1 and CDR2 (germline): SGHVS, FNYEAQ. CDR3 in amino acids: CASSLNDGRMYEQYF. CDR3 coding DNA: TGTGCCAGCAGCTTAAACGACGGGAGGATGTACGAGCAGTACTTC.

This chain connects TRBV6-2 or TRBV6-3 to TRBJ2-2, with 12 bases aligning to TRBD1. The length of the CDR3 is 17 residues. Germline-derived CDR1 and CDR2 are MNHEY and SVGEGT. With V trimmed by 0 bases and J by 7 bases, 6 bases remained unmatched. CDR3 coding DNA: TGTGCCAGCAGTTACTCGATGGGGACAGGGGGCTTCGGGGAGCTGTTTTTT. This codes for CASSYSMGTGGFGELFF.

The chain combines TRBV7-9 with TRBJ1-3; 7 bases agree with TRBD1. CDR1 is SEHNR, CDR2 FQNEAQ, per germline (reference sequence). V dropped 3 bases and J dropped 0; count of bases not matched to a gene: 8. This CDR3 has 17 amino acids. Here the CDR3 reads CASSFSTGLLSGNTIYF. CDR3 in DNA: TGTGCCAGCAGCTTCTCGACAGGGCTCCTCTCTGGAAACACCATATATTTT.

The rearrangement links TRBV21-1 to TRBJ1-4. TRBV21-1 is a recognized pseudogene. The CDR3 runs 13 residues. CDR3 sequence reads: CASSPAAGKKLFF. DNA of the CDR3: TGTGCCAGCAGCCCAGCAGCCGGGAAAAAACTGTTTTTT.